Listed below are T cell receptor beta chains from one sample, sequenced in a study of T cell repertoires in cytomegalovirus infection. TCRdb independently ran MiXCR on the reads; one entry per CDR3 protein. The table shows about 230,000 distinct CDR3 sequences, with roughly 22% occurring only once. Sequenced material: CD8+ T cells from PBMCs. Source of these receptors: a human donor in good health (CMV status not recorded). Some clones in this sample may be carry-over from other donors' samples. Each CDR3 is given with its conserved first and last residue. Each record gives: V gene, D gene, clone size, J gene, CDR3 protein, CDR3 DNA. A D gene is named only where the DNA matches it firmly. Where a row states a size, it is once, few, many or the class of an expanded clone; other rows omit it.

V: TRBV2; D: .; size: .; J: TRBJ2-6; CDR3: CATQTRSSGANVLTF; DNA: TGTGCCACCCAGACCCGCTCCTCTGGGGCCAACGTCCTGACTTTC
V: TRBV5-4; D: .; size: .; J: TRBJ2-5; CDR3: CASSLSPEQETQYF; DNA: TGTGCCAGCAGCTTGTCTCCAGAGCAAGAGACCCAGTACTTC
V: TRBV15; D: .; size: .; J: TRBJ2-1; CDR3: CATGATSSSSYNEQFF; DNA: TGTGCCACCGGCGCCACTTCCTCGAGCTCCTACAATGAGCAGTTCTTC
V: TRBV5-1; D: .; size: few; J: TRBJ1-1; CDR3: CASSLAGVPEAFF; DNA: TGCGCCAGCAGCTTGGCAGGGGTCCCTGAAGCTTTCTTT
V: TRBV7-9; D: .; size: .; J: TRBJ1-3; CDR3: CASSSTDDGSSGNTIYF; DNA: TGTGCCAGCAGCTCTACAGACGACGGAAGCTCTGGAAACACCATATATTTT
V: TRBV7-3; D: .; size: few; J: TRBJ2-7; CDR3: CASSLTYGYEQYF; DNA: TGTGCCAGCAGCTTAACGTACGGCTACGAGCAGTACTTC
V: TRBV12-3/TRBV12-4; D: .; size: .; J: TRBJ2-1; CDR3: CASSLGTPDNEQFF; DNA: TGTGCCAGCAGCCTCGGGACTCCCGACAATGAGCAGTTCTTC
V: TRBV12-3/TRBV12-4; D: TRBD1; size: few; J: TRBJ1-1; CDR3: CASSSRGTNTEAFF; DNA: TGTGCCAGCAGTTCCAGGGGGACGAACACTGAAGCTTTCTTT
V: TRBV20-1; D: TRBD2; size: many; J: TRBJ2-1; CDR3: CSASDGLAGELEQFF; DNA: TGCAGTGCTAGTGACGGACTAGCGGGGGAACTTGAGCAGTTCTTC
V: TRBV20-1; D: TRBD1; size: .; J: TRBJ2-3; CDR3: CSARFPTGSTDTQYF; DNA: TGCAGTGCTAGATTCCCGACAGGGAGCACAGATACGCAGTATTTT
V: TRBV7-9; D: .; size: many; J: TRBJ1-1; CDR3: CASSLALWKQREAFF; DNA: TGTGCCAGCAGCTTAGCGCTTTGGAAACAGAGGGAAGCTTTCTTT
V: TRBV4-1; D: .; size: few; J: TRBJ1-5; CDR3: CASSLTYDSNQPQHF; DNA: TGCGCCAGCAGCCTTACATACGATAGCAATCAGCCCCAGCATTTT
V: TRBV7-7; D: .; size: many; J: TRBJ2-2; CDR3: CASSPETVTGELFF; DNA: TGTGCCAGCAGCCCCGAGACAGTCACCGGGGAGCTGTTTTTT
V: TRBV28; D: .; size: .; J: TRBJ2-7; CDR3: CASSQASAYEQYF; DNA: TGTGCCAGCAGTCAAGCGTCGGCCTACGAGCAGTACTTC
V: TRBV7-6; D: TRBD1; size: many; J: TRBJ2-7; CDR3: CASSLATGGEYEQYF; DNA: TGTGCCAGCAGCTTAGCCACAGGGGGCGAGTACGAGCAGTACTTC
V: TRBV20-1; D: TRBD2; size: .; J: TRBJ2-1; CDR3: CSATLDGEGSYNEQFF; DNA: TGCAGTGCCACTCTCGATGGGGAGGGCTCCTACAATGAGCAGTTCTTC
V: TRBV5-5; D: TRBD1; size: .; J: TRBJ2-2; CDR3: CASSLEDRGLGELFF; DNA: TGTGCCAGCAGCTTGGAGGACAGGGGGCTCGGGGAGCTGTTTTTT
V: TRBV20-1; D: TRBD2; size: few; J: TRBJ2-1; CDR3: CSAIRDYRNEQFF; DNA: TGCAGTGCGATCCGGGACTATCGCAATGAGCAGTTCTTC
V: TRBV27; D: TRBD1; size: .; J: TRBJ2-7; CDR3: CASSLSGGQGLYEQYF; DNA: TGTGCCAGCAGTTTATCGGGGGGACAGGGTCTCTACGAGCAGTACTTC
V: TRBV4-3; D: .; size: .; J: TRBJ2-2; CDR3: CASSQRTNTGELFF; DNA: TGCGCCAGCAGCCAGCGTACGAACACCGGGGAGCTGTTTTTT
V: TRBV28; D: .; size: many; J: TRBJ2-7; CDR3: CASSYSSSYEQYF; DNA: TGTGCCAGCAGTTACAGTTCCTCCTACGAGCAGTACTTC
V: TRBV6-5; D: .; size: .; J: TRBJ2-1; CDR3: CASSTGTYNEQCF; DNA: TGTGCCAGCAGTACAGGTACCTACAATGAGCAGTGCTTC
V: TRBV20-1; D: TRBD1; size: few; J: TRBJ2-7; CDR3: CSASPGTGGYEQYF; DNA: TGCAGTGCTAGCCCCGGGACAGGGGGGTACGAGCAGTACTTC
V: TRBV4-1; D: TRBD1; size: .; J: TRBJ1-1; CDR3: CASSRDRENTEAFF; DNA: TGCGCCAGCAGCAGGGACAGGGAGAACACTGAAGCTTTCTTT
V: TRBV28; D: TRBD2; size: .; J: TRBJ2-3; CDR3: CASSQTSGSSTDTQYF; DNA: TGTGCCAGCAGTCAGACTAGCGGTTCTAGCACAGATACGCAGTATTTT
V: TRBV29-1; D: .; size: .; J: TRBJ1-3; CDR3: CSADSGIGNTIYF; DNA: TGCAGCGCCGACTCCGGAATTGGAAACACCATATATTTT
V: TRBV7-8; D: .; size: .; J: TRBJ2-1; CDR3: CASSLVDSLQFF; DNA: TGTGCCAGCAGCTTAGTTGACAGCTTGCAGTTCTTC
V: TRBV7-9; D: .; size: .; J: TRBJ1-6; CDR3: CASSWEGDGSPLHF; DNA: TGTGCCAGCAGCTGGGAAGGGGACGGTTCACCCCTCCACTTT
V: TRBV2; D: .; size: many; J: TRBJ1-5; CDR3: CASSDMGPGQPQHF; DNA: TGTGCCAGCAGTGATATGGGCCCCGGGCAGCCCCAGCATTTT
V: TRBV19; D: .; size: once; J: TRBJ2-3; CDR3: CASSINLFTDTQYF; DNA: TGTGCCAGTAGTATTAATCTTTTCACAGATACGCAGTATTTT
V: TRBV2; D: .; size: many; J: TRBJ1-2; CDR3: CARKALGGYTF; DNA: TGTGCCAGAAAAGCTCTTGGGGGCTACACCTTC
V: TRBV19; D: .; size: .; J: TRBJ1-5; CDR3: CASSLQGPGQPQHF; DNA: TGTGCCAGTAGCCTCCAGGGTCCGGGTCAGCCCCAGCATTTT
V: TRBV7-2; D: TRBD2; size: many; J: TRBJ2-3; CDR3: CASSMVAGASTDTQYF; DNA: TGTGCCAGCAGCATGGTAGCGGGGGCCTCCACAGATACGCAGTATTTT
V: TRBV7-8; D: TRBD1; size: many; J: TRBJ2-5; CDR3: CASSLATGPQETQYF; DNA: TGTGCCAGCAGCTTAGCGACAGGGCCACAAGAGACCCAGTACTTC
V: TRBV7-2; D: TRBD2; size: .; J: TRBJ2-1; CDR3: CASSLGGGSDEQFF; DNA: TGTGCCAGCAGCTTAGGGGGGGGGAGCGATGAGCAGTTCTTC
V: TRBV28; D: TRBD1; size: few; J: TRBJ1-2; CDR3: CASSLLTGADGYTF; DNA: TGTGCCAGCAGTTTACTCACAGGGGCAGATGGCTACACCTTC
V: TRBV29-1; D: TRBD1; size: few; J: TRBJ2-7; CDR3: CSVETGQGVEQYF; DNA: TGCAGCGTTGAAACCGGACAGGGTGTCGAGCAGTACTTC
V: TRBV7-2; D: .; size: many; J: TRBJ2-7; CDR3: CASSFGAGGSYEQYF; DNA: TGTGCCAGCAGCTTTGGGGCAGGAGGGTCCTACGAGCAGTACTTC
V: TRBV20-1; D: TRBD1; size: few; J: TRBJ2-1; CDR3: CSAGDPGQGAREQFF; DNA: TGCAGTGCTGGGGATCCGGGACAGGGGGCGCGAGAGCAGTTCTTC
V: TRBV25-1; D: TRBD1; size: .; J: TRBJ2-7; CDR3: CASSAGTGGSYEQYF; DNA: TGTGCCAGCAGTGCCGGGACAGGTGGCTCCTACGAGCAGTACTTC
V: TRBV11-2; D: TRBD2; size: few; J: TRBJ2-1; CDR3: CASSGGGGGANNEQFF; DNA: TGTGCCAGCAGCGGCGGCGGCGGGGGGGCCAACAATGAGCAGTTCTTC
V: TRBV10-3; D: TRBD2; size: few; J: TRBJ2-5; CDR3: CAISVGTSGEVGTQYF; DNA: TGTGCCATCAGTGTCGGCACTAGCGGGGAGGTCGGGACCCAGTACTTC
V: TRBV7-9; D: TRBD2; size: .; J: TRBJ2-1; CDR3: CASSVIAGGRYEQFF; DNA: TGTGCCAGCAGCGTAATAGCGGGGGGCCGATATGAGCAGTTCTTC
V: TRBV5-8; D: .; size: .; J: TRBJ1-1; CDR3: CASSSGPQGTEAFF; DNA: TGTGCCAGCAGCTCGGGACCGCAGGGCACTGAAGCTTTCTTT
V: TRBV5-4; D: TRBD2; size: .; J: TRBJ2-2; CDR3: CASSGGLAGGNTGELFF; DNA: TGTGCCAGCAGCGGGGGACTAGCGGGGGGTAACACCGGGGAGCTGTTTTTT
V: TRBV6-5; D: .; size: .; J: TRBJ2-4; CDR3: CASIADELAKNIQYF; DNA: TGTGCCAGCATCGCAGATGAACTAGCCAAAAACATTCAGTACTTC
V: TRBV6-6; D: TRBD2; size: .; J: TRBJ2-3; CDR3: CASSYPGERGATDTQYF; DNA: TGTGCCAGCAGTTACCCCGGCGAGCGGGGAGCCACAGATACGCAGTATTTT
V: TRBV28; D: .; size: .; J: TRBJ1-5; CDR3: CASSAVEASNQPQHF; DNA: TGTGCCAGCAGTGCGGTAGAGGCGAGCAATCAGCCCCAGCATTTT
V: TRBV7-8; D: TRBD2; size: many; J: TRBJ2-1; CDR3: CASTIMSGGPNNEQFF; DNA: TGTGCCAGCACCATTATGAGCGGGGGGCCCAACAATGAGCAGTTCTTC
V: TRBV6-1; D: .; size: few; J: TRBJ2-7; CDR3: CASSEARESYEQYF; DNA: TGTGCCAGCAGTGAAGCCCGGGAATCCTACGAGCAGTACTTC
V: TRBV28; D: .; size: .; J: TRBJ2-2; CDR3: CASNSRLIRGAPRNTGELFF; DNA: TGTGCCAGCAATTCTCGACTGATTCGGGGCGCCCCCCGGAACACCGGGGAGCTGTTTTTT
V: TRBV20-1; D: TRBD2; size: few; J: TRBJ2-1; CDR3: CSASPRGGYNEQFF; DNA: TGCAGTGCTTCACCGCGGGGGGGGTACAATGAGCAGTTCTTC
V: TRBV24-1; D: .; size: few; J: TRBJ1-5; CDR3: CATSDSGDQPQHF; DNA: TGTGCCACCAGTGATTCAGGAGACCAGCCCCAGCATTTT
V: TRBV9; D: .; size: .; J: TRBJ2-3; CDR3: CASSPYGGPDTQYF; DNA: TGTGCCAGCAGCCCGTACGGGGGGCCGGATACGCAGTATTTT